These 29 T cell receptor beta chains share one sample of origin, sequenced in a study of cytomegalovirus exposure and HLA in healthy donors. Primers: 60 Vbeta forward and 13 Jbeta reverse. Clones were sequenced by immunoSEQ multiplex PCR, and TCRdb holds only the in-frame ones, with some missing. This table has fewer than 110,000 clones, 65% to 85% appearing once. Sequenced: PBMCs. The receptors were sampled from a man aged 45-65 years in good health and CMV-seropositive.

The chain couples TRBV28 to TRBJ1-2; D gene unclear. The CDR3 runs 15 residues. With 6 bases removed from V and 3 bases from J, the gap between germline ends came to 17 bases. Germline loops: CDR1 MDHEN, CDR2 SYDVKM. In DNA, the CDR3 is TGTGCCAGCAGGCCCTCTTCGATATCGGACTATGGCTACACCTTC. Translated: CASRPSSISDYGYTF.

The chain couples TRBV11-2 to TRBJ2-2; 10 nucleotides match TRBD2. CDR1 is SGHAT and CDR2 is FQNNGV in the germline V gene. This CDR3 is built from 14 residues. The J segment lost 6 bases and the V segment lost 3 bases, leaving 1 base of the junction unmatched. This chain's CDR3 is CASSLSGGAGELFF. In nucleotides, the CDR3 is TGTGCCAGCAGCTTGAGCGGGGGGGCCGGGGAGCTGTTTTTT.

V is TRBV6-5 and J is TRBJ2-7; 8 bases line up with TRBD2. V was clipped by 5 bases and J by 4 bases; unmatched bases: 4. Germline V gene data show CDR1 as MNHEY and CDR2 as SVGAGI. The CDR3 has 13 amino acids. The CDR3 here is CASSPGGQYEQYF. CDR3 nucleotides: TGTGCCAGCAGTCCGGGGGGGCAGTACGAGCAGTACTTC.

The chain is built from TRBV5-1 and TRBJ2-2; possibly TRBD1 for D (6 bases). Trimming shortened V by 6 bases and J by 2 bases, and 17 bases separated the two germline ends. CDR3 length: 16 amino acids. The germline gives CDR1 SGHRS, CDR2 YFSETQ. The CDR3 spells CASTSGARENTGELFF. CDR3 in DNA: TGCGCCAGCACGTCAGGGGCCAGAGAAAACACCGGGGAGCTGTTTTTT.

The chain joins TRBV6-1 to TRBJ1-5, with 10 bases aligning to TRBD1. The junction had 6 bases not matched to a gene; V was cut back by 6 bases and J by 7 bases. The CDR3 is 14 residues long. The germline gives CDR1 MNHNS, CDR2 SASEGT. The CDR3 region has the DNA TGTGCCAGCAGAGCCGGGACAGGGGTACAGCCCCAGCATTTT. Its translation is CASRAGTGVQPQHF.

This rearrangement joins TRBV9 to TRBJ2-5; tentatively, D is TRBD1 (6 bases). The germline gives CDR1 SGDLS, CDR2 YYNGEE. The CDR3 sequence is 13 residues long. V lost 3 bases and J lost 2, with 8 bases in between. The CDR3 loop reads CASSEQGQETQYF. The CDR3, as DNA: TGTGCCAGCAGCGAACAGGGTCAAGAGACCCAGTACTTC. The full variable domain, with the rest looked up from reference TRBV9 and TRBJ2-5, is DSGVTQTPKHLITATGQRVTLRCSPRSGDLSVYWYQQSLDQGLQFLIQYYNGEERAKGNILERFSAQQFPDLHSELNLSSLELGDSALYFCASSEQGQETQYFGPGTRLLVL.

This chain joins TRBV29-1 and TRBJ1-4; D is perhaps TRBD1 (5 bases). The V gene's germline CDR1 is SQVTM and CDR2 ANQGSEA. The length of the CDR3 is 13 residues. Between the trimmed V and J ends, which lost 4 bases and 6 bases, there was a span of 12 bases. The CDR3 DNA reads as TGCAGCGTTGTTCGCCAGGGCTATGAAAAACTGTTTTTT. Its protein is CSVVRQGYEKLFF.

This rearrangement joins TRBV30 to TRBJ1-5; D uncertain. This CDR3 contains 12 residues. V was cut by 1 base and J by 8 bases, with 9 bases left in between. Germline V CDR1 and CDR2: GTSNPN, SVGIG (reference sequence). The CDR3 sequence is CAWSGGGKPQHF. DNA for the CDR3: TGTGCCTGGAGTGGGGGAGGGAAGCCCCAGCATTTT.

The chain links TRBV6-1 to TRBJ2-1; 9 bases agree with TRBD1. The CDR3 loop spans 14 amino acids. The ends lost 4 bases at V and 8 bases at J; junction bases unmatched: 6. CDR1 is MNHNS, CDR2 SASEGT, per germline. The CDR3 here is CASSGTGVWHEQFF. DNA for the CDR3: TGTGCCAGCAGTGGGACAGGGGTATGGCATGAGCAGTTCTTC.

A few counts support this clone. The chain couples TRBV29-1 to TRBJ2-2; TRBD2 matches at 11 bases. After removal of 6 bases from V and 0 bases from J, the junction contained 6 bases not matched to a gene. Germline lookup yields CDR1 SQVTM and CDR2 ANQGSEA. The CDR3 is 16 amino acids. CDR3 in DNA: TGCAGCGTAGACGGGACTAGCGGACCGAACACCGGGGAGCTGTTTTTT. This sequence encodes CSVDGTSGPNTGELFF.

This sequence joins TRBV7-9 and TRBJ2-5; 10 nucleotides agree with TRBD2. Matching the DNA end better, TRBJ2-7 makes the J call doubtful. Per the germline V gene, CDR1 is SEHNR and CDR2 is FQNEAQ (reference sequence). This CDR3 is 16 amino acids long. The CDR3 region has the DNA TGTGCCAGCAGCTTAGTTGGGACTAGCGCAGCCTACGAGCAGTACTTC. This sequence encodes CASSLVGTSAAYEQYF.

Details on this clone: An end of the junction does not agree with germline; a read error may underlie this. The chain is built from TRBV2 and TRBJ2-6, with TRBD1 as a possible D gene (5 bases). CDR1 and CDR2 (germline): SNHLY, FYNNEI. CDR3 length: 15 residues. Here the CDR3 DNA reads TGTGCCAGCAGTGACAGGAAAAATGGGGCCAACATCCTGACTTTC. Residues: CASSDRKNGANILTF.

The chain couples TRBV7-2 to TRBJ1-2; maybe TRBD1 (6 bases). CDR1 SGHTA and CDR2 FQGNSA come from the germline V gene. V shed 6 bases and J shed 3 bases, with 14 bases lying between them. CDR3 length equals 14 residues. CDR3 sequence (DNA): TGTGCCAGCAGAACAGGGATAGCTGACTATGGCTACACCTTC. Residues: CASRTGIADYGYTF.

In this sample, this clone turned up once. The CDR3 bases are TGTGCCAGCTCGGCCCGACAGGGAGCCAACTACAATGAGCAGTTCTTC. It codes for CASSARQGANYNEQFF. The chain recombines TRBV18 with TRBJ2-1; 7 bases fit TRBD1. This CDR3 has 16 residues. Germline V lookup: CDR1 KGHSH, CDR2 LQKENI. Germline trimming cut 6 bases from V and 3 bases from J; bases unmatched to any gene: 11.

J is TRBJ1-1 and V is TRBV5-1, with 8 bases aligning to TRBD1. Germline loops: CDR1 SGHRS, CDR2 YFSETQ. The V segment lost 4 bases and the J segment 4 bases; nucleotides outside the gene matches: 9. The CDR3 sequence is 15 residues long. CDR3: CASSRETGVGTEAFF. The CDR3 DNA is TGCGCCAGCAGCCGGGAGACAGGGGTGGGCACTGAAGCTTTCTTT.

The V and J genes are TRBV18 and TRBJ2-3, with 7 bases matching TRBD2. From germline, CDR1 is KGHSH and CDR2 LQKENI. J gave up 0 bases and V 3 bases, and 6 bases lay outside the gene matches. The CDR3 contains 16 residues. CDR3 amino acids: CASSPGTSVSTDTQYF. Here the CDR3 DNA reads TGTGCCAGCTCACCGGGAACTAGCGTAAGCACAGATACGCAGTATTTT.

The chain recombines TRBV5-5 with TRBJ2-7; tentatively, D is TRBD1 (6 bases). Looked up from germline, CDR1 is SGHKS and CDR2 is YYEKEE (reference sequence). The CDR3 is 15 amino acids. V lost 0 bases and J 7 bases, leaving 17 bases between the germline ends. The CDR3 sequence: CASSLVLVRGGEQYF. Written as DNA, the CDR3 is TGTGCCAGCAGCTTGGTATTGGTCAGGGGTGGTGAGCAGTACTTC.

The V and J genes are TRBV7-2 and TRBJ1-3, with TRBD1 identical over 7 bases. The junction had 4 bases not matched to a gene; V was cut back by 5 bases and J by 3 bases. The CDR3 totals 14 residues. CDR1 is SGHTA, CDR2 FQGNSA, per germline. CDR3 loop: CASSTDRVGNTIYF. DNA of the CDR3: TGTGCCAGCAGCACCGACAGGGTTGGAAACACCATATATTTT.

V gene TRBV29-1 combines with J gene TRBJ2-3, with TRBD1 identical over 8 bases. Germline CDR1 and CDR2: SQVTM and ANQGSEA. The V and J ends lost 2 bases and 1 base, in that order; junction bases with no gene match: 5. This CDR3 contains 15 residues. DNA of the CDR3: TGCAGCGTTGAACTAGGACAGGGACGCACAGATACGCAGTATTTT. Translating it yields CSVELGQGRTDTQYF.

The V and J genes are TRBV7-2 and TRBJ1-1; D possibly corresponds to TRBD1 (5 bases). The V and J ends lost 4 bases and 4 bases respectively, with 13 bases between them. The CDR3 is 14 amino acids. Germline CDR1 SGHTA, CDR2 FQGNSA. The CDR3 region has the DNA TGTGCCAGCAGCTCTCAGGGTTTCGGCACTGAAGCTTTCTTT. Translation: CASSSQGFGTEAFF. Supplemented by reference TRBV7-2 and TRBJ1-1, the full variable domain reads GAGVSQSPSNKVTEKGKDVELRCDPISGHTALYWYRQSLGQGLEFLIYFQGNSAPDKSGLPSDRFSAERTGGSVSTLTIQRTQQEDSAVYLCASSSQGFGTEAFFGQGTRLTVV.

This clone turned up a few times. V gene TRBV29-1 combines with J gene TRBJ2-5; 8 bases map to TRBD2. Trimming at V came to 5 bases and at J to 5 bases, leaving 22 bases not matched to a gene. CDR1 is SQVTM and CDR2 is ANQGSEA in the germline V gene. The CDR3 is made up of 18 amino acids. CDR3 amino acids: CSVWGTSGGRKPEETQYF. The DNA of the CDR3 is TGCAGCGTTTGGGGTACCTCCGGCGGGAGGAAACCGGAGGAGACCCAGTACTTC.

The V gene is TRBV7-6, the J gene TRBJ1-4; the match to TRBD1 covers 7 bases. Germline V gene sequence: CDR1 SGHVS, CDR2 FNYEAQ. V shed 3 bases and J 8 bases; nucleotides not matched to a gene: 9. The CDR3 runs 15 residues. CDR3 sequence reads: CASSFQGGPEEKLFF. The CDR3 bases are TGTGCCAGCAGCTTTCAAGGGGGCCCCGAGGAAAAACTGTTTTTT.

The chain is built from TRBV28 and TRBJ1-5, with 7 bases identical to TRBD1. The germline CDR1 and CDR2 sequences are MDHEN and SYDVKM. V was pared by 4 bases and J by 4 bases, with 7 bases of the junction left unmatched. The CDR3 contains 15 residues. The chain's CDR3 is CASSYHRGGNQPQHF. CDR3 nucleotides: TGTGCCAGCAGTTACCACAGGGGTGGTAATCAGCCCCAGCATTTT.

J is TRBJ2-6 and V is TRBV7-9; D may be TRBD1 (5 bases). Germline V gene data show CDR1 as SEHNR and CDR2 as FQNEAQ (reference sequence). The CDR3 has 15 amino acids. Trimming shortened V by 6 bases and J by 0 bases, and 9 bases separated the two germline ends. The DNA for the CDR3 is TGTGCCAGCAGTGGCCAGGGCTCTGGGGCCAACGTCCTGACTTTC. It translates to CASSGQGSGANVLTF. Using reference TRBV7-9 and TRBJ2-6 for the parts outside the CDR3, the full variable domain is DTGVSQNPRHKITKRGQNVTFRCDPISEHNRLYWYRQTLGQGPEFLTYFQNEAQLEKSRLLSDRFSAERPKGSFSTLEIQRTEQGDSAMYLCASSGQGSGANVLTFGAGSRLTVL.

J is TRBJ2-2 and V is TRBV10-2; 8 bases match TRBD2. The CDR3 consists of 17 residues. CDR1 is WSHSY and CDR2 is SAAADI in the germline V gene. V was clipped by 4 bases and J by 4 bases; unmatched bases: 11. The DNA of the CDR3 is TGCGCCAGCAGTGCAAAAGCGGGAGCTCTTAGCACCGGGGAGCTGTTTTTT. Encoded protein: CASSAKAGALSTGELFF.

This rearrangement joins TRBV10-3 to TRBJ2-5; the match to TRBD1 covers 7 bases. CDR3 length equals 15 residues. J gave up 5 bases and V 2 bases, and 8 bases lay outside the gene matches. Germline lookup yields CDR1 ENHRY and CDR2 SYGVKD. The CDR3 nucleotides are TGTGCCATCAGTGAGCGACAGGGCGGGCGGGAGACCCAGTACTTC. It specifies CAISERQGGRETQYF.

The rearrangement uses TRBV14 and TRBJ2-1, with 9 bases lining up with TRBD2. The germline V gene has CDR1 SGHDN and CDR2 FVKESK. CDR3 size: 16 residues. Losses at the gene ends were 1 base for V and 5 bases for J; bases not matched to a gene: 6. CDR3 DNA sequence: TGTGCCAGCAGCCAAGTGTCTAGCGGGATGAACAATGAGCAGTTCTTC. It codes for CASSQVSSGMNNEQFF.

This clone was observed once. This CDR3 fails to terminate in the conserved phenylalanine or tryptophan, so it likely reflects a read error. The chain joins TRBV16 to TRBJ2-7, with 7 bases lining up with TRBD2. The CDR3 is made up of 14 amino acids. The V and J ends lost 2 bases and 3 bases, in that order; junction bases with no gene match: 4. Germline loops: CDR1 KGHSY, CDR2 FQNENV. In DNA form, the CDR3 reads TGTGCCAGCAGCCAAGGGCAGCGGGGCTACGAGCAGTACCTC. Translation gives CASSQGQRGYEQYL.

The V and J genes are TRBV6-5 and TRBJ1-2, with 8 bases matching TRBD1. With 2 bases clipped from V and 5 bases from J, the junction kept 7 bases outside the gene matches. This CDR3 region has 15 residues. CDR1 and CDR2 (germline): MNHEY, SVGAGI. Written as DNA, the CDR3 is TGTGCCAGCAGTTACCTGGCAGGGGGCCGGTATGGCTACACCTTC. It yields the protein CASSYLAGGRYGYTF.